Listed below are T cell receptor beta chains from one sample, sequenced in a study of blood T cell repertoires in COVID-19. Assay used: immunoSEQ multiplex PCR; TCRdb lists only in-frame clones, some missing. Of about 190,000 clones in the sample, 80% to 95% are singletons; the top ten hold around 0.5%. The sequencing sample was made of peripheral blood. The source is a man aged 45-60 years with acute or convalescent COVID-19. Both conserved end residues are trimmed from each CDR3. D genes are given only for firm matches. Some rows mark clone size as missing; the rest say once, few, many or name a class of expanded clone.

V gene	J gene	clone size	D gene	CDR3 protein
TRBV7-2	TRBJ2-1	.	.	ASSLVRAGGEF
TRBV7-9	TRBJ2-3	.	.	ASSRLTDTQY
TRBV5-1	TRBJ2-3	.	.	ASGLTASTDTQY
TRBV20-1	TRBJ2-2	.	TRBD1	SASLVQGVQNTGELF
TRBV7-9	TRBJ2-1	once	TRBD2	ASSLGISGGYNEQF
TRBV28	TRBJ1-1	.	.	ASTPTAGGTTEAF
TRBV24-1	TRBJ2-5	.	.	ATSDSEFPETQY
TRBV19	TRBJ1-4	.	TRBD1	ASSTRQGTTNEKLF
TRBV4-2	TRBJ2-7	once	TRBD1	ASSQAQGQGVSYEQY
TRBV30	TRBJ1-2	.	.	AWSGRGSYGYT
TRBV19	TRBJ2-7	.	TRBD2	ASKKGTSGNHEQY
TRBV6-5	TRBJ1-1	once	.	ASRWSTDGGTEAF
TRBV30	TRBJ2-7	.	.	AWSKLVAVSSYEQY
TRBV28	TRBJ1-5	.	TRBD1	ASSPPRTGAGNQPQH
TRBV4-3	TRBJ2-2	.	.	ASSQDLYGTGELF
TRBV7-2	TRBJ2-3	.	TRBD1	ASSLGVDRASDTQY
TRBV28	TRBJ2-1	.	.	ASTESGGAVRYEQF
TRBV30	TRBJ2-3	.	.	AWSVQWLALTDTQY
TRBV11-2	TRBJ2-4	.	.	ASSLEYRAKNIQY
TRBV6-1	TRBJ1-4	.	.	ASSEPWRKLF
TRBV6-5	TRBJ2-7	.	TRBD1	ASLGGQGVSYEQY
TRBV27	TRBJ1-1	.	TRBD1	ASRQTGGNTEAF
TRBV19	TRBJ1-4	few	TRBD1	ASSPRGQGEKLF
TRBV10-3	TRBJ2-1	.	.	AISEFGLGAEQF
TRBV28	TRBJ2-1	.	.	ASSSASATGLEEQF
TRBV6-6	TRBJ1-2	.	.	ASSSQTANYGYT
TRBV6-1	TRBJ1-2	.	.	ASSERENYGYT
TRBV9	TRBJ1-4	.	.	ASSVREKLF
TRBV4-2	TRBJ1-2	.	.	ASSQDYRQNNGYT
TRBV9	TRBJ2-2	.	TRBD2	ASSELAGGPTGELF
TRBV7-2	TRBJ1-2	once	.	ASSLASANYGYT
TRBV27	TRBJ1-5	.	.	ASSLFGGPNQPQH
TRBV2	TRBJ2-5	.	.	ATTGSTGETQY
TRBV5-4	TRBJ2-1	.	.	ASSLGQNYNEQF
TRBV28	TRBJ1-6	.	.	ASSSTGTSPLH
TRBV7-2	TRBJ1-2	.	.	ASSLNYGYT
TRBV19	TRBJ1-5	.	TRBD1	ATSGQGFNQPQH
TRBV4-2	TRBJ1-1	.	.	ASSQNRDDTEAF
TRBV10-3	TRBJ1-3	.	TRBD1	ATQDRVNSGNTIY
TRBV7-3	TRBJ2-1	.	TRBD2	ASSFGLADYNEQF
TRBV9	TRBJ1-1	.	TRBD1	ASSVVTGSGEAF
TRBV4-2	TRBJ1-4	.	.	ASSQDLRENEKLF
TRBV28	TRBJ2-1	.	TRBD2	ASSTRGAGGYNEQF
TRBV7-9	TRBJ1-2	.	TRBD1	ASSLGTGTYGYGYT
TRBV24-1	TRBJ1-2	.	TRBD1	ATSEGPGTGADYGYT
TRBV6-1	TRBJ2-1	once	.	ASSEARGGEQF
TRBV6-2/TRBV6-3	TRBJ1-2	.	.	ASSYSDSTASFYGYT
TRBV24-1	TRBJ1-2	.	.	ATSDWGLDYT
TRBV6-2/TRBV6-3	TRBJ1-5	.	.	ASSVTGLSNQPQH
TRBV3-1/TRBV3-2	TRBJ2-2	.	.	ASSDYWGNTGELF
TRBV7-7	TRBJ2-5	few	.	ASSLHAGQETQY
TRBV6-5	TRBJ2-5	once	.	ASSYKGGGLETQY
TRBV27	TRBJ2-5	.	TRBD2	ASSSSGTSGETQY
TRBV28	TRBJ2-6	.	TRBD1	ASSLTAGGPGANVLT
TRBV18	TRBJ1-2	few	.	ASSPSANYGYT
TRBV18	TRBJ2-7	.	.	ASSPPAGSSYEQY
TRBV4-2	TRBJ2-3	.	TRBD1	ASSQDGTGDTDTQY